What follows are 15 T cell receptor beta chains derived from one specimen sequenced in a study of T cell clones after liver transplantation. The repertoire was sequenced with immunoSEQ multiplex PCR; TCRdb's copy has only in-frame clones and lacks some. Of 50,000 or so clones listed, 85% to 90% were seen once; the top ten hold approximately 15%. The source was CD8+ T cells from blood, collected 12 months after liver transplant. These receptors came from a human patient who received a liver transplant. The T cells may partly be graft donor cells.

V is TRBV7-9 and J is TRBJ1-1, with a tentative D call TRBD1 (5 bases). CDR1 is SEHNR and CDR2 is FQNEAQ in the germline V gene (reference sequence). Trimming pared 3 bases from V and 4 bases from J, leaving 9 bases between. The CDR3 length is 13 residues. The CDR3 bases are TGTGCCAGCAGCTTGGGGGGAAGCACTGAAGCTTTCTTT. Its protein is CASSLGGSTEAFF.

V gene TRBV19 combines with J gene TRBJ2-1, with 9 bases fitting TRBD2. CDR3 length equals 15 residues. V dropped 5 bases and J dropped 3; count of bases not matched to a gene: 5. CDR1 and CDR2 (germline): LNHDA, SQIVND (reference sequence). The CDR3 bases are TGTGCCAGTAGTGCCAGACTAGCGGTCTACAATGAGCAGTTCTTC. It translates to CASSARLAVYNEQFF.

The rearrangement joins TRBV9 to TRBJ2-3, with 12 bases matching TRBD2. The CDR3 has 16 residues. V was pared by 3 bases and J by 3 bases, with 5 bases of the junction left unmatched. CDR1 SGDLS and CDR2 YYNGEE come from the germline V gene. CDR3 in DNA: TGTGCCAGCAGCGGAACTAGCGGGAGGTGGACAGATACGCAGTATTTT. Amino acid sequence: CASSGTSGRWTDTQYF.

A few counts support this clone. CDR3 in amino acids: CASTGTVGTGELFF. The CDR3 DNA is TGTGCCAGTACGGGGACAGTAGGAACCGGGGAGCTGTTTTTT. V is TRBV19 and J is TRBJ2-2; 7 nucleotides match TRBD1. This CDR3 is 14 amino acids long. Germline CDR1 and CDR2: LNHDA and SQIVND (reference sequence). V lost 7 bases to trimming and J lost 5 bases; unmatched junction nucleotides: 7.

V is TRBV30 and J is TRBJ1-1; D ambiguous. The length of the CDR3 is 13 residues. Trimming left V 0 bases short and J 1 base short, with 6 bases between. CDR1 and CDR2 (germline): GTSNPN, SVGIG (reference sequence). The CDR3 DNA reads TGTGCCTGGAGTGTCGTGGCGAACACTGAAGCTTTCTTT. It specifies CAWSVVANTEAFF.

To note about this clone: Other DNA sequences in the sample encode the same CDR3. CDR3: CASSQAAPGRDSNQPQHF. CDR3 in DNA: TGCGCCAGCAGCCAGGCGGCCCCGGGAAGGGATAGCAATCAGCCCCAGCATTTT. The chain employs TRBV4-1 and TRBJ1-5; unclear D gene. Between the trimmed V and J ends, which lost 3 bases and 0 bases, there was a span of 18 bases. The CDR3 covers 18 residues. Germline CDR1 reads MGHRA; CDR2 reads YSYEKL.

This clone appeared once. J is TRBJ2-1 and V is TRBV27; D perhaps matches TRBD2 (6 bases). V lost 4 bases and J 4 bases, leaving 17 bases between the germline ends. Germline V gives CDR1 MNHEY, CDR2 SMNVEV (reference sequence). The length of the CDR3 is 16 residues. The DNA for the CDR3 is TGTGCCAGCAGTTCTCAATCCGGGACTTCTTACAATGAGCAGTTCTTC. It encodes CASSSQSGTSYNEQFF.

This clone was found a few times. The chain carries TRBV4-1 and TRBJ2-1; D unresolved. The CDR3 has 14 amino acids. V was cut by 1 base and J by 4 bases, with 8 bases left in between. Germline values: CDR1 MGHRA, CDR2 YSYEKL. This CDR3 is CASSQGAGYNEQFF. As DNA, the CDR3 is TGCGCCAGCAGCCAAGGGGCAGGATACAATGAGCAGTTCTTC.

The table lists this clone with a count of one. The rearrangement links TRBV7-9 to TRBJ2-7; D gene unclear. In germline, CDR1 is SEHNR, CDR2 FQNEAQ (reference sequence). Trimming pared 1 base from V and 0 bases from J, leaving 4 bases between. This CDR3 has 13 residues. The CDR3 DNA sequence: TGTGCCAGCAGCTTAGGATTCTCCTACGAGCAGTACTTC. Translation: CASSLGFSYEQYF.

The chain is built from TRBV19 and TRBJ2-2; D not certain. In germline, CDR1 is LNHDA, CDR2 SQIVND (reference sequence). Trimming removed 3 bases from V and 6 bases from J, with 8 bases in between. The CDR3 has 13 amino acids. CDR3 protein: CASSMGNPGELFF. CDR3 in DNA: TGTGCCAGTAGTATGGGGAATCCCGGGGAGCTGTTTTTT.

The gene calls are TRBV7-9 and TRBJ2-1, with no clear D. V shed 1 base and J shed 2 bases, with 9 bases lying between them. The CDR3 runs 15 residues. CDR1 is SEHNR and CDR2 is FQNEAQ in the germline V gene (reference sequence). The CDR3 loop is CASSLERRAYNEQFF. The CDR3 DNA reads as TGTGCCAGCAGCTTAGAGAGACGAGCCTACAATGAGCAGTTCTTC.

By sample share, this clone is medium-sized. The sample carries other DNA sequences with the same CDR3. The rearrangement joins TRBV6-5 to TRBJ2-1; unclear D gene. This CDR3 is built from 15 residues. Germline lookup yields CDR1 MNHEY and CDR2 SVGAGI. V shed 2 bases and J shed 4 bases, with 12 bases lying between them. Here the CDR3 DNA reads TGTGCCAGCAGTTACGAAGGGTCAGCATACAATGAGCAGTTCTTC. Its translation: CASSYEGSAYNEQFF.

This chain links TRBV30 with TRBJ1-1; D is unclear. The germline CDR1 and CDR2 sequences are GTSNPN and SVGIG (reference sequence). The ends were cut back, 6 bases at V and 7 bases at J, with 18 bases in the middle. The CDR3 has 13 residues. CDR3 in amino acids: CACSRTEGIEAFF. CDR3 sequence (DNA): TGTGCCTGTAGCCGGACCGAAGGGATTGAAGCTTTCTTT.

The CDR3 sequence: CASSLADRGVDEQFF. As DNA, the CDR3 is TGCGCCAGCAGCTTGGCCGACAGGGGGGTCGATGAGCAGTTCTTC. The chain employs TRBV5-1 and TRBJ2-1, with 9 bases matching TRBD1. The V gene end was trimmed by 0 bases and the J gene end by 8 bases; junction bases not matched to a gene: 6. Germline V CDR1 and CDR2: SGHRS, YFSETQ. The CDR3 is 15 residues long.

V usage is TRBV27 and J usage is TRBJ1-3; TRBD1 matches 10 bases. This CDR3 region has 18 residues. The J segment lost 2 bases and the V segment lost 5 bases, leaving 12 bases of the junction unmatched. Germline V CDR1 and CDR2: MNHEY, SMNVEV (reference sequence). DNA of the CDR3: TGTGCCAGCAGTCTCCTTCCTCCCGGGACAGGGGCTGGAAACACCATATATTTT. Its protein product is CASSLLPPGTGAGNTIYF.